This T cell receptor (beta chain) was sequenced during a study of blood T cell repertoires in COVID-19. Turning to the study itself: Samples of COVID-19 (acute and convalescent) were obtained from the United States, Italy and Spain. T cells, B-cell-depleted T cells, or PBMCs provided the cDNA or gDNA that served as material.

Trimming cost V 0 bases and J 8 bases, with 13 bases left between them. CDR1 KGHSH and CDR2 LQKENI come from the germline V gene. This CDR3 has 14 residues. Here immunoSEQ multiplex PCR was the method, and the copy in TCRdb shows in-frame clones only, minus some. Here the sample spans 49,000 or so clones, around 86% being singletons. The sequence was collected from a man in his fifties with active COVID-19. V is TRBV18 and J is TRBJ1-2; D is possibly TRBD1 (5 bases). Sequenced input: peripheral blood. CDR3 sequence (DNA): TGTGCCAGCTCACCACCGGAGGGGTTCGGCGGCTACACCTTC. Protein sequence: CASSPPEGFGGYTF.